This is a list of T cell receptor beta chains from one sample in a study of cytomegalovirus exposure and HLA in healthy donors. TCRdb's table, derived via immunoSEQ multiplex PCR, lists solely in-frame clones and lacks some. This repertoire shows roughly 260,000 clones, about 87% found once; its top ten account for 2.6%. Sequencing used PBMCs. Source of these receptors: a man aged 18-30 years in good health and CMV-seronegative. Both conserved end residues are part of each CDR3. The D gene is left open where the match is weak. Some rows mark clone size as missing; the rest say once, few, many or name a class of expanded clone.

>NA|TRBD2|TRBJ2-7|TRBV7-9
CASSPRTSAYEQYF
TGTGCCAGCAGCCCGAGGACTAGCGCCTACGAGCAGTACTTC
>NA|NA|TRBJ2-3|TRBV29-1
CSVERTDTQYF
TGCAGCGTTGAGAGGACAGATACGCAGTATTTT
>NA|TRBD1|TRBJ2-7|TRBV27
CASSSRDRYEQYF
TGTGCCAGCAGTTCCAGGGACAGATACGAGCAGTACTTC
>NA|NA|TRBJ2-7|TRBV18
CASSPRANSYEQYF
TGTGCCAGCTCACCGCGGGCCAACTCCTACGAGCAGTACTTC
>NA|NA|TRBJ1-1|TRBV6-5
CASRRGLNTEAFF
TGTGCCAGCAGGCGGGGCTTGAACACTGAAGCTTTCTTT
>once|NA|TRBJ2-7|TRBV28
CASNQPDGIYEQYF
TGTGCCAGCAATCAACCTGACGGGATCTACGAGCAGTACTTC
>NA|NA|TRBJ2-7|TRBV5-1
CASSLALDTRNSYEQYF
TGCGCCAGCAGCTTGGCCCTGGACACGAGGAACTCCTACGAGCAGTACTTC
>NA|NA|TRBJ2-7|TRBV7-8
CASSLMAGKTYEQYF
TGTGCCAGCAGCTTAATGGCGGGGAAGACCTACGAGCAGTACTTC
>NA|NA|TRBJ2-5|TRBV7-2
CASSPEGGQETQYF
TGTGCCAGCAGCCCAGAGGGGGGGCAAGAGACCCAGTACTTC
>NA|NA|TRBJ1-5|TRBV28
CASSVYRVLSNQPQHF
TGTGCCAGCAGTGTCTACAGGGTCCTTAGCAATCAGCCCCAGCATTTT
>NA|TRBD1|TRBJ2-3|TRBV28
CASSSKRDRLYAQYF
TGTGCCAGCAGTTCCAAAAGGGACAGGTTATATGCGCAGTATTTT
>NA|TRBD1|TRBJ1-1|TRBV5-1
CASSYGQGTEAFF
TGCGCCAGCAGCTACGGACAGGGGACTGAAGCTTTCTTT
>NA|NA|TRBJ2-7|TRBV5-1
CASGAGELYEQYF
TGCGCCAGCGGAGCAGGGGAACTCTACGAGCAGTACTTC
>NA|TRBD2|TRBJ2-1|TRBV2
CASSEYGAGSSYNEQFF
TGTGCCAGCAGTGAATACGGAGCGGGGAGCTCCTACAATGAGCAGTTCTTC
>NA|NA|TRBJ2-7|TRBV6-4
CASPRGYGTDYEQYF
TGTGCCAGTCCCCGGGGGTACGGGACAGACTACGAGCAGTACTTC
>NA|TRBD2|TRBJ2-1|TRBV15
CATSTNPLAGASNEQFF
TGTGCCACCAGCACAAACCCTCTAGCGGGAGCCTCCAATGAGCAGTTCTTC
>NA|NA|TRBJ1-5|TRBV30
CAWSTRGNQPQHF
TGTGCCTGGAGTACCAGGGGAAATCAGCCCCAGCATTTT
>NA|TRBD1|TRBJ2-1|TRBV5-6
CASSWGQEQFF
TGTGCCAGCAGCTGGGGACAGGAGCAGTTCTTC
>NA|TRBD2|TRBJ2-7|TRBV14
CASSRLAEPPYEQYF
TGTGCCAGCAGCAGACTAGCTGAACCTCCCTACGAGCAGTACTTC
>NA|NA|TRBJ2-7|TRBV7-2
CASSSRGFHEQYF
TGTGCCAGCAGCTCCCGCGGGTTCCACGAGCAGTACTTC
>NA|NA|TRBJ1-5|TRBV10-3
CAISEGSGEYQPQHF
TGTGCCATCAGTGAAGGGTCAGGGGAATATCAGCCCCAGCATTTT
>NA|TRBD1|TRBJ2-3|TRBV27
CASRTIGQGASRVGDTQYF
TGTGCCAGCAGGACAATTGGACAGGGGGCTAGTAGGGTGGGAGATACGCAGTATTTT
>NA|TRBD1|TRBJ2-5|TRBV9
CASSVGNTGGQETQYF
TGTGCCAGCAGCGTAGGAAACACAGGGGGCCAAGAGACCCAGTACTTC
>NA|NA|TRBJ1-1|TRBV5-1
CASSLGRGASTEAFF
TGCGCCAGCAGCTTGGGTCGGGGGGCTTCCACTGAAGCTTTCTTT
>NA|NA|TRBJ2-2|TRBV5-4
CASSLGGDRRELFF
TGTGCCAGCAGCTTGGGCGGTGATAGAAGGGAGCTGTTTTTT
>NA|TRBD1|TRBJ1-3|TRBV7-2
CASSLGGQSGGNTIYF
TGTGCCAGCAGCTTAGGGGGACAGTCCGGAGGAAACACCATATATTTT
>NA|NA|TRBJ2-7|TRBV11-3
CASSLGFAGSEQYF
TGTGCCAGCAGCTTGGGATTTGCGGGCAGCGAGCAGTACTTC
>NA|NA|TRBJ2-7|TRBV5-6
CASSLAASSYEQYF
TGTGCCAGCAGCTTAGCGGCGAGCTCCTACGAGCAGTACTTC
>NA|TRBD2|TRBJ2-1|TRBV7-2
CASSPGLAGPNEQFF
TGTGCCAGCAGCCCGGGACTAGCGGGCCCCAATGAGCAGTTCTTC
>NA|TRBD2|TRBJ2-5|TRBV14
CASSLAGVETQYF
TGTGCCAGCAGCCTAGCGGGAGTCGAGACCCAGTACTTC